This T cell receptor beta chain was retrieved from a study of cytomegalovirus exposure and HLA in healthy donors. Across the study: The Caucasian-associated ancestry cluster held roughly 84% of 300 to 500 genotyped donors.

The CDR3 runs 14 residues. Germline-derived CDR1 and CDR2 are MDHEN and SYDVKM. The donors (healthy individuals) were bone marrow donors. This clone was seen a handful of times. Amplification used 60 Vbeta primers and 13 Jbeta primers. Original analysis: Later, 80 million or so unique TCR beta chains were counted in an analysis, and roughly 10 million of them were shared. The assay was immunoSEQ multiplex PCR, and TCRdb's table has in-frame clones only and misses some. That table gives V, J and clone size, and the DNA gave D and trimming. Counted here are 80,000 to 95,000 clones, roughly 77% occurring once; the ten biggest clones make up about 15%.

The sequencing sample was made of PBMCs. The chain links TRBV28 to TRBJ2-5; 8 nucleotides line up with TRBD1. The DNA end is more similar to TRBJ2-7, so the J call may be wrong. The sequence was obtained from a woman between 35 and 50 years old in good health and CMV-seropositive. The CDR3: CASKPGQVTYEQYF. As DNA, the CDR3 is TGTGCCAGCAAACCGGGACAGGTGACCTACGAGCAGTACTTC.